These T cell receptor beta chains were read from a single sample in a study of blood T cell repertoires in COVID-19. The data were produced by immunoSEQ multiplex PCR, yet TCRdb's version contains in-frame clones alone and is incomplete. The table includes 200,000 to 250,000 clones, around nine tenths detected once. Material for sequencing was peripheral blood. These receptors all come from a woman in her sixties or seventies with active or convalescent COVID-19. Both conserved end residues are part of each CDR3. The D gene is left open where the match is weak. Not every row has a clone size; where given, it reads once, few, many or a size class.

clone size: .
V gene: TRBV10-3
J gene: TRBJ2-7
D gene: TRBD1
CDR3 DNA: TGTGCCATCGCCGGGACAGGGGTTCACGAGCAGTACTTC
CDR3 protein: CAIAGTGVHEQYF

clone size: .
V gene: TRBV19
J gene: TRBJ1-1
D gene: TRBD1
CDR3 DNA: TGTGCCAGTAGTACCACCCCGACAGGGGGAGGCACTGAAGCTTTCTTT
CDR3 protein: CASSTTPTGGGTEAFF

clone size: .
V gene: TRBV15
J gene: TRBJ1-6
D gene: .
CDR3 DNA: TGTGCCACCAGCAGAGAAGGGACAAACGGCGGTTCACCCCTCCACTTT
CDR3 protein: CATSREGTNGGSPLHF

clone size: few
V gene: TRBV6-1
J gene: TRBJ1-2
D gene: TRBD1
CDR3 DNA: TGTGCCAGCAGTGACAGGGGGTATGGCTACACCTTC
CDR3 protein: CASSDRGYGYTF

clone size: .
V gene: TRBV2
J gene: TRBJ1-2
D gene: .
CDR3 DNA: TGTGCCAGCTCCAGGGTCCCGGCTAACTATGGCTACACCTTC
CDR3 protein: CASSRVPANYGYTF

clone size: .
V gene: TRBV18
J gene: TRBJ1-6
D gene: TRBD1
CDR3 DNA: TGTGCCAGCTCACCCACGCAGGGGGAGGCTAATAATTCACCCCTCCACTTT
CDR3 protein: CASSPTQGEANNSPLHF

clone size: once
V gene: TRBV18
J gene: TRBJ1-4
D gene: .
CDR3 DNA: TGTGCCAGCTCACCACCAAACGGGGAACGGAGGAATGAAAAACTGTTTTTT
CDR3 protein: CASSPPNGERRNEKLFF

clone size: .
V gene: TRBV19
J gene: TRBJ1-1
D gene: .
CDR3 DNA: TGTGCCAGTACCCTACTAGACAAGAACACTGAAGCTTTCTTT
CDR3 protein: CASTLLDKNTEAFF

clone size: .
V gene: TRBV18
J gene: TRBJ1-5
D gene: .
CDR3 DNA: TGTGCCAGCTCACCTCAGACCGGGGGAGCGCCCCAGCATTTT
CDR3 protein: CASSPQTGGAPQHF

clone size: .
V gene: TRBV5-4
J gene: TRBJ1-1
D gene: TRBD1
CDR3 DNA: TGTGCCAGCAGCTACTGGGGACAGGGGGGGAACACTGAAGCTTTCTTT
CDR3 protein: CASSYWGQGGNTEAFF

clone size: once
V gene: TRBV7-3
J gene: TRBJ1-4
D gene: .
CDR3 DNA: TGTGCCAGCAGCAGGGTCGGGGGTGAAAAACTGTTTTTT
CDR3 protein: CASSRVGGEKLFF

clone size: .
V gene: TRBV9
J gene: TRBJ2-1
D gene: .
CDR3 DNA: TGTGCCAGCAGCGCCGCCGGGCCCACAGGACATGAGCAGTTCTTC
CDR3 protein: CASSAAGPTGHEQFF

clone size: .
V gene: TRBV6-2/TRBV6-3
J gene: TRBJ2-7
D gene: .
CDR3 DNA: TGTGCCAGCAGTCCCCCCCCTGGACAGAGGGGCGGCGAGCAGTACTTC
CDR3 protein: CASSPPPGQRGGEQYF

clone size: .
V gene: TRBV29-1
J gene: TRBJ1-5
D gene: .
CDR3 DNA: TGCAGCGTTGCAGGGTCGAATCAGCCCCAGCATTTT
CDR3 protein: CSVAGSNQPQHF

clone size: .
V gene: TRBV27
J gene: TRBJ1-4
D gene: TRBD1
CDR3 DNA: TGTGCCAGCAGTTTTTGGGGACAGGGAGGGGAAAAACTGTTTTTT
CDR3 protein: CASSFWGQGGEKLFF

clone size: once
V gene: TRBV5-1
J gene: TRBJ2-7
D gene: .
CDR3 DNA: TGCGCCAGCAGTCCTGGCAACAGGGAGCAGTACTTC
CDR3 protein: CASSPGNREQYF

clone size: .
V gene: TRBV5-4
J gene: TRBJ1-1
D gene: .
CDR3 DNA: TGTGCCAGCAGCTCACCTCCCTTGAGGACTGAAGCTTTCTTT
CDR3 protein: CASSSPPLRTEAFF

clone size: .
V gene: TRBV6-5
J gene: TRBJ1-2
D gene: TRBD1
CDR3 DNA: TGTGCCAGCAGTCGCATCGACAGGGACTATGGCTACACCTTC
CDR3 protein: CASSRIDRDYGYTF

clone size: .
V gene: TRBV5-4
J gene: TRBJ2-1
D gene: TRBD2
CDR3 DNA: TGTGCCAGCAGCTTGGGGGACTATGTCAATGAGCAGTTCTTC
CDR3 protein: CASSLGDYVNEQFF

clone size: .
V gene: TRBV11-3
J gene: TRBJ1-1
D gene: .
CDR3 DNA: TGTGCCAGCAGCCCGGCGGGAACAACTGAAGCTTTCTTT
CDR3 protein: CASSPAGTTEAFF

clone size: .
V gene: TRBV24-1
J gene: TRBJ2-1
D gene: .
CDR3 DNA: TGTGCCACCAGCACTAGGAACTACAATGAGCAGTTCTTC
CDR3 protein: CATSTRNYNEQFF

clone size: .
V gene: TRBV9
J gene: TRBJ1-1
D gene: .
CDR3 DNA: TGTGCCAGCAGCGTAGCTGTATCGGGAAGTCAGAATGAAGCTTTCTTT
CDR3 protein: CASSVAVSGSQNEAFF